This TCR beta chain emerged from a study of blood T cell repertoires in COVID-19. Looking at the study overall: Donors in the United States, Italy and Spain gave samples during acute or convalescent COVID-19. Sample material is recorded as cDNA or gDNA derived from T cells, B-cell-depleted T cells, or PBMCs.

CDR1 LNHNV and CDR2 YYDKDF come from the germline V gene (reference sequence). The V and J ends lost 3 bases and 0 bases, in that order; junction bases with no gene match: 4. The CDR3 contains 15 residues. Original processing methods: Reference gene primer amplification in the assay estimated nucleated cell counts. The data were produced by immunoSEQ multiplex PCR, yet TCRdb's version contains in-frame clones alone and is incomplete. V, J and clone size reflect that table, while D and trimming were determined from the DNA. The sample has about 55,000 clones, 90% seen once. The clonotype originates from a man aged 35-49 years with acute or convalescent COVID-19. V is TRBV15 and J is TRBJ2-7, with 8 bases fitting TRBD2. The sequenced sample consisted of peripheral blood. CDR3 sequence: CATSRESGGSYEQYF. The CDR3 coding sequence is TGTGCCACCAGCAGGGAGAGCGGGGGCTCCTACGAGCAGTACTTC.